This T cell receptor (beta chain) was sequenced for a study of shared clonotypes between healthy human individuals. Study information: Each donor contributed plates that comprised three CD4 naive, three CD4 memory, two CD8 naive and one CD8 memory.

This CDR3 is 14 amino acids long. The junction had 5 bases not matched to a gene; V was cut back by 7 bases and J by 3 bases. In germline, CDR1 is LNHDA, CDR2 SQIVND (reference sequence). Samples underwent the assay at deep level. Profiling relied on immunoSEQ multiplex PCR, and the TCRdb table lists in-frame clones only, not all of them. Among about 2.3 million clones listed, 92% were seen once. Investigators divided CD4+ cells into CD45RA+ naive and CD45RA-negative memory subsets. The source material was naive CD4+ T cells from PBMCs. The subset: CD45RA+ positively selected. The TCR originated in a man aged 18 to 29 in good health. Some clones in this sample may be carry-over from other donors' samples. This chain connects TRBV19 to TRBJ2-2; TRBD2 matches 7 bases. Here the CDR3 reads CASTGGRYTGELFF. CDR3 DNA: TGTGCCAGTACCGGCGGGAGATACACCGGGGAGCTGTTTTTT.